These T cell receptor beta chains were read from a single sample in a study of T cell changes during pregnancy in multiple sclerosis. This table comes from immunoSEQ multiplex PCR, and its TCRdb copy is limited to in-frame clones, with some not included. The sample has tens of thousands of clones, almost 95% seen once. This specimen consisted of peripheral blood, obtained in the third trimester of pregnancy. The receptors stem from a female donor with multiple sclerosis, enrolled in a pregnancy study. Both conserved end residues are part of each CDR3. The order of the fields is J gene, clone size, D gene, V gene, CDR3 protein, CDR3 DNA. The D gene is left open where the match is weak. The size field is filled for only some rows; it gives once, few, many or a size class.

J gene: TRBJ2-5; clone size: -; D gene: TRBD2; V gene: TRBV18; CDR3 protein: CASSPLTSGTPLETQYF; CDR3 DNA: TGTGCCAGCTCACCACTGACTAGCGGGACCCCTCTAGAGACCCAGTACTTC
J gene: TRBJ2-5; clone size: -; D gene: -; V gene: TRBV14; CDR3 protein: CASSQELASNPQETQYF; CDR3 DNA: TGTGCCAGCAGCCAAGAACTAGCATCGAACCCCCAAGAGACCCAGTACTTC
J gene: TRBJ2-1; clone size: -; D gene: TRBD2; V gene: TRBV9; CDR3 protein: CASSPSIGTSGNNEQFF; CDR3 DNA: TGTGCCAGCAGCCCATCCATCGGGACTAGCGGTAACAATGAGCAGTTCTTC
J gene: TRBJ2-7; clone size: -; D gene: TRBD1; V gene: TRBV7-2; CDR3 protein: CASSLTGQGKTSWPYEQYF; CDR3 DNA: TGTGCCAGCAGCTTAACGGGACAGGGTAAGACTAGTTGGCCCTACGAGCAGTACTTC
J gene: TRBJ2-3; clone size: few; D gene: TRBD1; V gene: TRBV19; CDR3 protein: CASSIARGQDTQYF; CDR3 DNA: TGTGCCAGTAGTATAGCCAGGGGGCAGGATACGCAGTATTTT
J gene: TRBJ2-4; clone size: once; D gene: TRBD1; V gene: TRBV4-3; CDR3 protein: CASSRDRENIQYF; CDR3 DNA: TGCGCCAGCAGCCGGGACAGAGAAAACATTCAGTACTTC
J gene: TRBJ2-1; clone size: -; D gene: TRBD2; V gene: TRBV9; CDR3 protein: CASSPGLAGMWGNEQFF; CDR3 DNA: TGTGCCAGCAGCCCTGGACTAGCGGGAATGTGGGGCAATGAGCAGTTCTTC
J gene: TRBJ1-2; clone size: -; D gene: -; V gene: TRBV7-9; CDR3 protein: CASSQINYGYTF; CDR3 DNA: TGTGCCAGCAGCCAGATTAACTATGGCTACACCTTC
J gene: TRBJ1-4; clone size: -; D gene: -; V gene: TRBV15; CDR3 protein: CATSRDSGATNEKLFF; CDR3 DNA: TGTGCCACCAGCAGAGATAGCGGAGCAACTAATGAAAAACTGTTTTTT
J gene: TRBJ2-3; clone size: -; D gene: TRBD2; V gene: TRBV15; CDR3 protein: CATSREAREGGSSDTQYF; CDR3 DNA: TGTGCCACCAGCAGAGAAGCACGCGAGGGCGGGAGTTCAGATACGCAGTATTTT
J gene: TRBJ2-1; clone size: -; D gene: TRBD2; V gene: TRBV7-3; CDR3 protein: CASSPAASGRYNEQFF; CDR3 DNA: TGTGCCAGCAGCCCCGCGGCTAGCGGACGCTACAATGAGCAGTTCTTC
J gene: TRBJ2-5; clone size: -; D gene: TRBD1; V gene: TRBV7-2; CDR3 protein: CASSSDREETQYF; CDR3 DNA: TGTGCCAGCAGTTCGGACAGGGAGGAGACCCAGTACTTC
J gene: TRBJ2-5; clone size: few; D gene: -; V gene: TRBV6-5; CDR3 protein: CASSPRAGSETQYF; CDR3 DNA: TGTGCCAGCAGCCCCAGAGCAGGGTCGGAGACCCAGTACTTC
J gene: TRBJ2-7; clone size: once; D gene: -; V gene: TRBV7-2; CDR3 protein: CASSFFAGNSYEQYF; CDR3 DNA: TGTGCCAGCAGCTTCTTTGCGGGGAACTCCTACGAGCAGTACTTC
J gene: TRBJ2-7; clone size: -; D gene: -; V gene: TRBV9; CDR3 protein: CASSVSPWVSGYEQYF; CDR3 DNA: TGTGCCAGCAGCGTATCCCCATGGGTGAGCGGGTACGAGCAGTACTTC
J gene: TRBJ1-2; clone size: -; D gene: TRBD1; V gene: TRBV20-1; CDR3 protein: CSARTGDGYTF; CDR3 DNA: TGCAGTGCTAGGACAGGGGATGGCTACACCTTC
J gene: TRBJ2-6; clone size: -; D gene: -; V gene: TRBV7-9; CDR3 protein: CASSLRSSGANVLTF; CDR3 DNA: TGTGCCAGCAGTCTACGTAGCTCTGGGGCCAACGTCCTGACTTTC
J gene: TRBJ2-7; clone size: -; D gene: TRBD1; V gene: TRBV6-5; CDR3 protein: CASSLTRTGGSYEQYF; CDR3 DNA: TGTGCCAGCAGTTTGACCCGGACAGGGGGGTCCTACGAGCAGTACTTC
J gene: TRBJ2-5; clone size: -; D gene: -; V gene: TRBV19; CDR3 protein: CASGQQETQYF; CDR3 DNA: TGTGCCAGTGGACAGCAAGAGACCCAGTACTTC
J gene: TRBJ2-6; clone size: once; D gene: -; V gene: TRBV5-1; CDR3 protein: CASRTGLSSGANVLTF; CDR3 DNA: TGCGCCAGCAGGACAGGCCTAAGCTCTGGGGCCAACGTCCTGACTTTC
J gene: TRBJ2-2; clone size: -; D gene: -; V gene: TRBV7-3; CDR3 protein: CASSPAARGLRSGELFF; CDR3 DNA: TGTGCCAGCAGCCCCGCGGCTCGGGGACTCCGGTCCGGGGAGCTGTTTTTT
J gene: TRBJ1-1; clone size: -; D gene: -; V gene: TRBV28; CDR3 protein: CASSLGEPEAFF; CDR3 DNA: TGTGCCAGCAGTTTGGGCGAACCTGAAGCTTTCTTT
J gene: TRBJ1-1; clone size: few; D gene: -; V gene: TRBV30; CDR3 protein: CAWSRSPMNTEAFF; CDR3 DNA: TGTGCCTGGAGTCGTAGTCCCATGAACACTGAAGCTTTCTTT
J gene: TRBJ1-3; clone size: -; D gene: -; V gene: TRBV11-2; CDR3 protein: CASSLSGWENTIYF; CDR3 DNA: TGTGCCAGCAGCTTATCAGGGTGGGAAAACACCATATATTTT
J gene: TRBJ1-2; clone size: -; D gene: TRBD1; V gene: TRBV5-8; CDR3 protein: CASSLTGSINYGYTF; CDR3 DNA: TGTGCCAGCAGCCTGACAGGGTCAATTAACTATGGCTACACCTTC
J gene: TRBJ2-2; clone size: once; D gene: -; V gene: TRBV30; CDR3 protein: CAWSVWPRGELFF; CDR3 DNA: TGTGCCTGGAGTGTCTGGCCGAGGGGGGAGCTGTTTTTT
J gene: TRBJ2-5; clone size: -; D gene: -; V gene: TRBV7-2; CDR3 protein: CASSLARQETQYF; CDR3 DNA: TGTGCCAGCAGCTTAGCCCGCCAAGAGACCCAGTACTTC
J gene: TRBJ2-7; clone size: -; D gene: -; V gene: TRBV30; CDR3 protein: CAWSVGGREQYF; CDR3 DNA: TGTGCCTGGAGTGTGGGGGGAAGGGAGCAGTACTTC
J gene: TRBJ2-5; clone size: -; D gene: -; V gene: TRBV10-3; CDR3 protein: CAISAGVVETQYF; CDR3 DNA: TGTGCCATCAGTGCGGGGGTGGTCGAGACCCAGTACTTC
J gene: TRBJ1-2; clone size: -; D gene: -; V gene: TRBV7-9; CDR3 protein: CASSLVSVNYGYTF; CDR3 DNA: TGTGCCAGCAGCTTAGTCTCAGTGAACTATGGCTACACCTTC
J gene: TRBJ1-5; clone size: -; D gene: TRBD1; V gene: TRBV27; CDR3 protein: CASRLTGAVQPQHF; CDR3 DNA: TGTGCCAGCAGGCTCACAGGGGCCGTTCAGCCCCAGCATTTT
J gene: TRBJ2-1; clone size: -; D gene: -; V gene: TRBV14; CDR3 protein: CASSRIPTRSYNEQFF; CDR3 DNA: TGTGCCAGCAGCCGAATCCCCACTCGCTCCTACAATGAGCAGTTCTTC
J gene: TRBJ2-4; clone size: -; D gene: -; V gene: TRBV7-2; CDR3 protein: CASSTGTLAKNIQYF; CDR3 DNA: TGTGCCAGCAGCACTGGGACTTTAGCCAAAAACATTCAGTACTTC
J gene: TRBJ2-3; clone size: -; D gene: TRBD2; V gene: TRBV7-2; CDR3 protein: CASSLVGSRPGLEADTQYF; CDR3 DNA: TGTGCCAGCAGCTTAGTAGGCTCCCGGCCGGGACTAGAGGCAGATACGCAGTATTTT
J gene: TRBJ1-2; clone size: -; D gene: -; V gene: TRBV11-2; CDR3 protein: CASSLKGGSYGYTF; CDR3 DNA: TGTGCCAGCAGCTTAAAGGGGGGGAGCTATGGCTACACCTTC
J gene: TRBJ1-3; clone size: -; D gene: TRBD1; V gene: TRBV7-9; CDR3 protein: CASSRQGASGNTIYF; CDR3 DNA: TGTGCCAGCAGCCGACAGGGGGCTTCTGGAAACACCATATATTTT
J gene: TRBJ1-4; clone size: -; D gene: TRBD1; V gene: TRBV7-2; CDR3 protein: CASSPPGQRTEKLFF; CDR3 DNA: TGTGCCAGCAGCCCGCCGGGACAGAGGACCGAAAAACTGTTTTTT
J gene: TRBJ2-4; clone size: once; D gene: TRBD2; V gene: TRBV12-5; CDR3 protein: CASGPGGVGIQYF; CDR3 DNA: TGTGCTAGCGGCCCGGGAGGGGTAGGCATTCAGTACTTC
J gene: TRBJ2-7; clone size: -; D gene: TRBD1; V gene: TRBV6-1; CDR3 protein: CASRDRVSYEQYF; CDR3 DNA: TGTGCCAGCAGGGACAGGGTTTCCTACGAGCAGTACTTC
J gene: TRBJ2-3; clone size: -; D gene: TRBD1; V gene: TRBV12-5; CDR3 protein: CASGPRDRLTDTQYF; CDR3 DNA: TGTGCTAGTGGACCCCGGGACAGACTAACAGATACGCAGTATTTT
J gene: TRBJ2-7; clone size: -; D gene: TRBD2; V gene: TRBV6-5; CDR3 protein: CASSLAGLSYEQYF; CDR3 DNA: TGTGCCAGCAGCTTAGCGGGCCTCTCCTACGAGCAGTACTTC
J gene: TRBJ2-1; clone size: -; D gene: -; V gene: TRBV7-2; CDR3 protein: CASSKTGNEQFF; CDR3 DNA: TGTGCCAGCAGCAAGACAGGTAATGAGCAGTTCTTC
J gene: TRBJ2-3; clone size: -; D gene: -; V gene: TRBV27; CDR3 protein: CASRRNSGLRGDTQYF; CDR3 DNA: TGTGCCAGCAGAAGGAACTCTGGCCTTAGAGGAGATACGCAGTATTTT
J gene: TRBJ2-7; clone size: -; D gene: -; V gene: TRBV6-5; CDR3 protein: CASSYSWGGNYEQYF; CDR3 DNA: TGTGCCAGCAGTTACTCGTGGGGCGGCAACTACGAGCAGTACTTC
J gene: TRBJ2-1; clone size: -; D gene: TRBD2; V gene: TRBV6-5; CDR3 protein: CASSYSWEGNEQFF; CDR3 DNA: TGTGCCAGCAGTTACTCGTGGGAGGGGAATGAGCAGTTCTTC
J gene: TRBJ2-3; clone size: -; D gene: TRBD2; V gene: TRBV6-4; CDR3 protein: CASSESGLAGRTDTQYF; CDR3 DNA: TGTGCCAGCAGTGAGTCGGGCCTAGCGGGTCGCACAGATACGCAGTATTTT